This TCR beta chain originates from a study of post-analysis software for immune sequencing data. Study information: The courses of disease that were included comprised relapsing-remitting, secondary progressive and progressive-relapsing multiple sclerosis. Regarding the study as a whole: Roughly five TRBV segments were significantly more frequent in patients than in controls. TRBV5-6, TRBV5-1 and TRBV20-1 were among these segments. Batch-mates among the samples co-clustered strongly by F measure. Patients with multiple sclerosis recorded significantly lower normalized Chao1 diversity than controls, the study found.

This clonotype was picked up a small number of times. Its antigen remains unknown. This CDR3 spans 15 amino acids. CDR1 SGHVS and CDR2 FNYEAQ come from the germline V gene. Each TCR beta cDNA library carried unique molecular identifiers. It was from approximately 0.91 to 9.4 million T cells that about 500,000 cDNA molecules came. TCRdb passed the PCR reads through MiXCR, listing each CDR3 protein once. The table records 800,000 to 950,000 distinct CDR3 sequences, roughly 50% of them present only once. This chain joins TRBV7-6 and TRBJ2-4; 12 positions agree with TRBD1. Near its end, the DNA agrees better with TRBJ2-7, so the J call may be wrong. Sequencing input: blood. This clonotype was sampled from a girl between 5 and 17 years old with multiple sclerosis. The CDR3 DNA is TGTGCCAGCAGCATGGGACAGGGGGCGCAAGTCGAGCAGTACTTC. It specifies CASSMGQGAQVEQYF.